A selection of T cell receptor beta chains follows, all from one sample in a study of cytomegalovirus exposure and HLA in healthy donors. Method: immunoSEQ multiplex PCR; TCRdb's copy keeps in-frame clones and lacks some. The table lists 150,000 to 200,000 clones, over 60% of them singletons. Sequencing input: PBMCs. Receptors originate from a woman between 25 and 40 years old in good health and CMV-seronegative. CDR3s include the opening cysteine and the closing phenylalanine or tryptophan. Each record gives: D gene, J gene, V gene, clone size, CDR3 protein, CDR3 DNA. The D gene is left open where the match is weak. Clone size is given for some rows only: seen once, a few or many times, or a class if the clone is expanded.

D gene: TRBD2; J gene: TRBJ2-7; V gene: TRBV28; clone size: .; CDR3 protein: CASSLVRAGGYEQYF; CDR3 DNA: TGTGCCAGCAGTTTAGTGAGGGCCGGGGGGTACGAGCAGTACTTC
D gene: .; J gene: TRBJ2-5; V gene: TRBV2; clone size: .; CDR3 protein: CASSYAGGHQYF; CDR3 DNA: TGTGCCAGCAGTTACGCGGGCGGCCACCAGTACTTC
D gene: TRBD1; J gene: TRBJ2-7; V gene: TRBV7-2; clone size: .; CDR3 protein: CASSRDRTYEQYF; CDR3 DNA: TGTGCCAGCAGCCGGGACAGGACCTACGAGCAGTACTTC
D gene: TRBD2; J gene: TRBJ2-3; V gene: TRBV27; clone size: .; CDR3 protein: CASSLLAGVLDTQYF; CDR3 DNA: TGTGCCAGCAGTTTACTAGCGGGGGTGTTAGATACGCAGTATTTT
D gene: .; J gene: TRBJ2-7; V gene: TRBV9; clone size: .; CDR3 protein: CASSRGPYEQYF; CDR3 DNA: TGTGCCAGCAGCCGTGGGCCTTACGAGCAGTACTTC
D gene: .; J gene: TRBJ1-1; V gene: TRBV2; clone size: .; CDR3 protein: CASSEGTPSKAFF; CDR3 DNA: TGTGCCAGCAGCGAAGGGACACCCAGTAAAGCTTTCTTT
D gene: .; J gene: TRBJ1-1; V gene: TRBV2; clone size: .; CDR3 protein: CASSSDAGANVGAFF; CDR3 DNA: TGTGCCAGCAGTTCAGATGCAGGGGCGAACGTAGGAGCTTTCTTT
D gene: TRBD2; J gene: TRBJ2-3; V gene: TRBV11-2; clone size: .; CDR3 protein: CASVLLAGVEDTQYF; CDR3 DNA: TGTGCCAGCGTCCTACTAGCGGGAGTGGAGGATACGCAGTATTTT
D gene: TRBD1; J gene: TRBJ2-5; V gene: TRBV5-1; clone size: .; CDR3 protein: CASSLALHGTGKETQYF; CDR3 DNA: TGCGCCAGCAGCTTGGCCCTCCACGGGACAGGCAAAGAGACCCAGTACTTC
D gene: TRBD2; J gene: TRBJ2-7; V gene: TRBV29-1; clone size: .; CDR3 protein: CSVRGGASYEQYF; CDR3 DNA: TGCAGCGTCCGCGGGGGGGCCTCCTACGAGCAGTACTTC
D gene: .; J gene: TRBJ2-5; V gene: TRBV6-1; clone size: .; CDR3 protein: CASSGPGLQETQYF; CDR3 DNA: TGTGCCAGCAGTGGTCCGGGACTCCAAGAGACCCAGTACTTC
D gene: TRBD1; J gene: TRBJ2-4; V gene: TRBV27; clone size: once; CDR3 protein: CASSSRTGVIAKNIQYF; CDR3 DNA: TGTGCCAGCAGTTCCCGGACAGGGGTTATAGCCAAAAACATTCAGTACTTC
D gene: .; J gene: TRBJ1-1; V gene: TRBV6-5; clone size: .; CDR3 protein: CASSYQGLNTEAFF; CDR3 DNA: TGTGCCAGCAGTTACCAGGGGTTGAACACTGAAGCTTTCTTT
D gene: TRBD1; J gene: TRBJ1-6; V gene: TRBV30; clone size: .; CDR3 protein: CAWSRDRVGSYNSPLHF; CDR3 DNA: TGTGCCTGGAGTAGGGACAGGGTGGGGTCCTATAATTCACCCCTCCACTTT
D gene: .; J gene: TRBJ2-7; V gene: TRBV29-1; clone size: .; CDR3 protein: CSVEDSSTYEQYF; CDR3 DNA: TGCAGCGTTGAGGACAGTTCCACCTACGAGCAGTACTTC
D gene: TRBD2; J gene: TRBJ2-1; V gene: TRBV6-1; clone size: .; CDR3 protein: CGSRTSGFSYNEQFF; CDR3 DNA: TGTGGGTCCCGGACTAGCGGTTTCTCCTACAATGAGCAGTTCTTC
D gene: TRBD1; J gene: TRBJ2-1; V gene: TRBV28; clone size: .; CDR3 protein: CEGDSVVDEQFF; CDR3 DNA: TGTGAGGGGGACAGTGTCGTCGATGAGCAGTTCTTC
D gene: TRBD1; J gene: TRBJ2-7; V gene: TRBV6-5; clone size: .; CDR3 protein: CASSYSGDRVRYEQYF; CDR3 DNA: TGTGCCAGCAGTTACTCGGGGGACAGGGTAAGGTACGAGCAGTACTTC
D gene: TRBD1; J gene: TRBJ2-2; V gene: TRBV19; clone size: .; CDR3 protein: CASSSTGQGATGELFF; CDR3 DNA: TGTGCCAGTAGTTCAACGGGACAGGGGGCGACCGGGGAGCTGTTTTTT
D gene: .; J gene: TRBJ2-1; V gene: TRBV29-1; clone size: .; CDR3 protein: CSVEDLSSAGIF; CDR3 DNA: TGCAGCGTTGAAGATCTTTCCAGCGCCGGGATCTTC
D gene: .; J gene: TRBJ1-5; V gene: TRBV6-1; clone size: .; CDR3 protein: CASSDGGGQPQHF; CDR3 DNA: TGTGCCAGCAGTGACGGGGGGGGTCAGCCCCAGCATTTT
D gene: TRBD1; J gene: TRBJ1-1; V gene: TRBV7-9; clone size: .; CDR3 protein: CASSGTENTEAFF; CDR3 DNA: TGTGCCAGCAGCGGGACAGAGAACACTGAAGCTTTCTTT
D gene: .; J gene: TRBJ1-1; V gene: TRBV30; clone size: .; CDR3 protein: CAWARQFLFSGNTEAFF; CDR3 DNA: TGTGCCTGGGCACGGCAGTTCTTATTCTCGGGGAACACTGAAGCTTTCTTT
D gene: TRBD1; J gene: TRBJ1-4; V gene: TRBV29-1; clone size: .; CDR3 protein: CSVEDLLGGQMKLFF; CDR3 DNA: TGCAGCGTTGAAGACTTGTTAGGGGGACAGATGAAACTGTTTTTT
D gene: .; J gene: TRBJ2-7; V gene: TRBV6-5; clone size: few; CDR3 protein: CASRSGTYEQYF; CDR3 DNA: TGTGCCAGCAGATCCGGGACCTACGAGCAGTACTTC
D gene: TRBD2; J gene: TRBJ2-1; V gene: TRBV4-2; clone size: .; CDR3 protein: CASSQNYGTSGRSYNEQFF; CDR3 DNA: TGTGCCAGCAGCCAAAATTACGGGACTAGCGGCCGCTCCTACAATGAGCAGTTCTTC